These 5 T cell receptor beta chains came from one sample sequenced in a study of T cell responses to AZD1222 COVID-19 vaccine. Profiling relied on immunoSEQ multiplex PCR, and the TCRdb table lists in-frame clones only, not all of them. Of under 150,000 clones in the sample, approximately 84% were seen once. The sequencing used peripheral blood, collected on day 0 of AZD1222 vaccination. Every receptor here comes from an adult in good health.

V gene TRBV14 combines with J gene TRBJ2-1, with TRBD2 as a possible D gene (7 bases). This CDR3 has 13 amino acids. Trimming took off 4 bases at V and 14 bases at J, with 18 bases between the two ends. The germline CDR1 and CDR2 sequences are SGHDN and FVKESK. CDR3 coding DNA: TGTGCCAGCAGCCTCAGAGGGGGGGCCGGGGAGTTCTTC. It yields the protein CASSLRGGAGEFF.

The chain uses TRBV6-5 and TRBJ1-3; D is ambiguous. CDR1 and CDR2 from the germline V gene are MNHEY and SVGAGI. There are 14 residues in the CDR3. Trimming cost V 5 bases and J 8 bases, with 16 bases left between them. Written as DNA, the CDR3 is TGTGCCAGCAGTCAGGACCCCATCGGGGACACCATATATTTT. This sequence encodes CASSQDPIGDTIYF.

The chain links TRBV6-2 or TRBV6-3 to TRBJ1-2, with 7 nucleotides matching TRBD1. V lost 6 bases, J lost 5 bases, and 12 bases stayed unmatched. The CDR3 contains 15 residues. Germline CDR1 reads MNHEY; CDR2 reads SVGEGT. CDR3 bases: TGTGCCAGCAGCCCACGACTGGACAGGAGGTATGGCTACACCTTC. Protein: CASSPRLDRRYGYTF.

J is TRBJ1-1 and V is TRBV10-3; the D is unclear. The CDR3 consists of 13 residues. Germline CDR1 is ENHRY and CDR2 is SYGVKD. V lost 10 bases and J 4 bases, leaving 16 bases between the germline ends. The chain's CDR3 is CATLGTAFTEAFF. The CDR3 DNA follows: TGTGCCACCCTAGGAACAGCGTTCACTGAAGCTTTCTTT.

The chain carries TRBV27 and TRBJ1-5, with unresolved D. The germline V gene has CDR1 MNHEY and CDR2 SMNVEV (reference sequence). V lost 8 bases and J 0 bases, leaving 8 bases between the germline ends. This CDR3 spans 13 amino acids. The CDR3 region has the DNA TGTGCCAGCGACGGGGATAGCAATCAGCCCCAGCATTTT. It specifies CASDGDSNQPQHF.